The 30 T cell receptor beta chains presented below share a single source sample, sequenced in a study of T cell repertoires in cytomegalovirus infection. TCRdb used MiXCR to reprocess the reads, holding one entry per CDR3 protein. The sample has more than 500,000 distinct CDR3 sequences; about 15% are singletons. Sequences were obtained from CD8+ T cells from PBMCs. The receptor set was obtained from a human donor in good health (CMV status not recorded). Some clones in this sample may be carry-over from other donors' samples.

This clonotype was picked up many times. The chain joins TRBV6-1 to TRBJ2-7; D is unclear. The CDR3 is 15 residues long. The V and J ends lost 2 bases and 6 bases respectively, with 17 bases between them. Germline V gene sequence: CDR1 MNHNS, CDR2 SASEGT. CDR3 DNA: TGTGCCAGCAGTGAACCTCTGATCCTGGGCCGCGAGCAGTACTTC. Translation gives CASSEPLILGREQYF.

This rearrangement joins TRBV11-2 to TRBJ2-3, with D possibly called TRBD1 or TRBD2 (5 bases each). Per germline, CDR1 SGHAT and CDR2 FQNNGV. The V gene lost 2 bases and the J gene lost 3 bases, with 15 bases spanning the gap. The CDR3 length is 16 residues. The CDR3 loop reads CASSLRGRSGTDTQYF. CDR3 nucleotide sequence: TGTGCCAGCAGCTTACGGGGCCGGAGTGGAACAGATACGCAGTATTTT. Full variable domain (missing parts from reference TRBV11-2 and TRBJ2-3): EAGVAQSPRYKIIEKRQSVAFWCNPISGHATLYWYQQILGQGPKLLIQFQNNGVVDDSQLPKDRFSAERLKGVDSTLKIQPAKLEDSAVYLCASSLRGRSGTDTQYFGPGTRLTVL.

This clonotype was seen repeatedly, ten times or more. At one end, the junction sequence differs from germline, possibly due to a read error. This chain links TRBV7-2 with TRBJ2-3; TRBD2 aligns across 10 bases. The CDR3 covers 18 residues. The V gene's germline CDR1 is SGHTA and CDR2 FQGNSA. The CDR3 loop is CASSLALAGDLGTDTQYF. The CDR3 nucleotides read TGTGCCAGCAGCCTAGCCCTAGCGGGAGACTTGGGCACAGATACGCAGTATTTT.

V and J are TRBV6-5 and TRBJ1-5; 9 bases are shared with TRBD1. The CDR3 contains 16 residues. V lost 6 bases and J lost 2; bases outside the gene matches: 8. Germline V lookup: CDR1 MNHEY, CDR2 SVGAGI. The CDR3 sequence is CASRTLRDRGNQPQHF. CDR3 coding DNA: TGTGCCAGCAGAACACTCCGGGACAGGGGCAATCAGCCCCAGCATTTT.

V is TRBV27 and J is TRBJ1-2; maybe TRBD1 (5 bases). This CDR3 is 12 amino acids long. Germline-derived CDR1 and CDR2 are MNHEY and SMNVEV (reference sequence). V was clipped by 8 bases and J by 2 bases, with 9 bases between them. The CDR3 DNA is TGTGCCAGCGGGGGGGTAAACTATGGCTACACCTTC. It yields the protein CASGGVNYGYTF.

A note on this clonotype: A much more abundant neighbour one base away suggests this may be a read error. Given the absence of the conserved phenylalanine or tryptophan at the CDR3 end, a read error is likely. It is unclear where the CDR3 begins or ends on the DNA, so no DNA is shown, and the CDR3 is as TCRdb lists it. The gene calls are TRBV12-3 or TRBV12-4 and TRBJ2-4; the table's D call, TRBD2, was not checked against the DNA. The CDR3 is 12 amino acids long, termini counted. CDR3: CASSWASGRMDL.

This clonotype was observed many times. The chain links TRBV28 to TRBJ2-7; D may be TRBD1 or TRBD2 (5 bases each). CDR1 is MDHEN and CDR2 is SYDVKM in the germline V gene. V was pared by 6 bases and J by 2 bases, with 20 bases between. The CDR3 runs 16 residues. The CDR3 sequence is CASRSFPGQDPYEQYF. Written as DNA, the CDR3 is TGTGCCAGCAGATCATTCCCGGGGCAAGACCCCTACGAGCAGTACTTC.

V gene TRBV20-1 combines with J gene TRBJ2-1; 10 nucleotides align to TRBD2. The germline V gene has CDR1 DFQATT and CDR2 SNEGSKA (reference sequence). The V and J ends lost 6 bases and 4 bases, in that order; junction bases with no gene match: 15. This CDR3 is 17 amino acids long. The CDR3 spells CSASGGEWTSGYNEQFF. CDR3 DNA: TGCAGTGCAAGTGGGGGGGAGTGGACTAGCGGTTACAATGAGCAGTTCTTC.

This clonotype was found a few times. The rearrangement uses TRBV5-1 and TRBJ2-5, with D perhaps TRBD2 (6 bases). The germline gives CDR1 SGHRS, CDR2 YFSETQ. This CDR3 region has 15 residues. Trimming took 3 bases from V and 4 from J, leaving 16 bases between them. CDR3 region: CASSYQRERIETQYF. The CDR3 nucleotides read TGCGCCAGCAGCTACCAACGGGAGCGAATAGAGACCCAGTACTTC. The full variable domain, its missing parts supplied by reference TRBV5-1 and TRBJ2-5, is KAGVTQTPRYLIKTRGQQVTLSCSPISGHRSVSWYQQTPGQGLQFLFEYFSETQRNKGNFPGRFSGRQFSNSRSEMNVSTLELGDSALYLCASSYQRERIETQYFGPGTRLLVL.

This clonotype appeared a few times. One end of the junction fails to match germline, which may point to a read error. This chain uses TRBV10-2 with TRBJ1-4; no clear D gene. CDR1 is WSHSY and CDR2 is SAAADI in the germline V gene. The length of the CDR3 is 14 residues. DNA for the CDR3: TGCGCCAGCAGAGAGTGGTCAACTAATGAAAAACTGTTTTTT. The encoded protein is CASREWSTNEKLFF.

This clonotype was observed at least ten times. This chain connects TRBV7-9 to TRBJ2-1; 7 bases line up with TRBD2. Germline V CDR1 and CDR2: SEHNR, FQNEAQ (reference sequence). V lost 4 bases, J lost 10 bases, and 1 base stayed unmatched. The CDR3 contains 11 residues. The chain's CDR3 is CASSSGGEQFF. CDR3 sequence (DNA): TGTGCCAGCAGCTCCGGGGGGGAGCAGTTCTTC.

Ten or more counts support this clonotype. In DNA, the CDR3 is TGTGCCAGCAGCCTCCACCGGGACCCGGGACAGGGGGTAGGGACCCAGTACTTC. Encoded protein: CASSLHRDPGQGVGTQYF. The rearrangement links TRBV28 to TRBJ2-5; TRBD1 aligns across 11 bases. V trimming: 6 bases; J trimming: 7 bases; junction bases outside the gene matches: 19. Per the germline V gene, CDR1 is MDHEN and CDR2 is SYDVKM. This CDR3 region has 18 residues.

There are many counts of this clonotype. The rearrangement links TRBV7-8 to TRBJ2-4; the D is unclear. V lost 1 base and J 2 bases, leaving 15 bases between the germline ends. Per germline, CDR1 SGHVS and CDR2 FQNEAQ. This CDR3 comprises 17 residues. The CDR3 DNA follows: TGTGCCAGCAGCTTAGGGGTGATCACAACCTCCAAAAACATTCAGTACTTC. Its translation: CASSLGVITTSKNIQYF.

This clonotype was detected only a few times. The chain is built from TRBV6-5 and TRBJ2-3, with 7 bases that match TRBD1. Germline V CDR1 and CDR2: MNHEY, SVGAGI. V was clipped by 7 bases and J by 0 bases; unmatched bases: 7. The CDR3 is made up of 15 amino acids. The CDR3 region is CASTLGTASTDTQYF. In nucleotides, the CDR3 is TGTGCCAGCACCCTAGGGACAGCTAGCACAGATACGCAGTATTTT.

There are many counts of this clonotype. This chain links TRBV7-6 with TRBJ1-1; D might be TRBD1 (5 bases). Germline CDR1 is SGHVS and CDR2 is FNYEAQ. Trimming removed 0 bases from V and 6 bases from J, with 8 bases in between. The CDR3 spans 13 residues. CDR3 DNA: TGTGCCAGCAGCTTAGCAGGGGAGGCTGAAGCTTTCTTT. It encodes CASSLAGEAEAFF.

Comment on this clonotype: With a much larger clone just one base away, this may be a read error. Here the CDR3 omits its conserved ending phenylalanine or tryptophan, so a read error is the likely source. V is TRBV7-3 and J is TRBJ1-2; 9 bases map to TRBD1. The V gene's germline CDR1 is SGHTA and CDR2 FQGTGA. CDR3 length: 15 residues. J gave up 0 bases and V 2 bases, and 1 base lay outside the gene matches. The CDR3 region has the DNA TGTGCCAGCAGCTTAGGGACAGGGCCTAACTATGGCTACACCTTA. Residues: CASSLGTGPNYGYTL.

In this sample, this clonotype turned up a few times. The J gene is TRBJ2-3, the V gene TRBV29-1; D is possibly TRBD2 (5 bases). This CDR3 is built from 13 residues. The germline V gene encodes CDR1 SQVTM and CDR2 ANQGSEA. The V end lost 8 bases, the J end lost 2 bases, and 14 bases lay between the germline ends. CDR3 nucleotides: TGCAGCCCCGCTGGCGGGCACACAGATACGCAGTATTTT. Its translation is CSPAGGHTDTQYF.

The table lists this clonotype with many counts. The chain uses TRBV7-3 and TRBJ2-1, with TRBD1 matching over 8 bases. V dropped 5 bases and J dropped 12; count of bases not matched to a gene: 9. The CDR3 sequence is 13 residues long. Germline V gene sequence: CDR1 SGHTA, CDR2 FQGTGA. CDR3 in amino acids: CASSTGGGVLQFF. The CDR3 DNA follows: TGTGCCAGCAGCACAGGGGGTGGGGTCTTGCAGTTCTTC.

This chain joins TRBV15 and TRBJ1-6; D remains ambiguous. Germline V gene sequence: CDR1 LNHNV, CDR2 YYDKDF (reference sequence). Deletions cut 2 bases from V and 9 bases from J, with 8 bases between. This CDR3 is 13 amino acids long. The CDR3 here is CATSRPRSSPLHF. CDR3 coding DNA: TGTGCCACCAGCAGACCCCGGAGTTCACCCCTCCACTTT.

The chain employs TRBV6-5 and TRBJ1-1, with no clear D. The CDR3 has 14 amino acids. Per germline, CDR1 MNHEY and CDR2 SVGAGI. The V end lost 0 bases, the J end lost 5 bases, and 10 bases lay between the germline ends. The CDR3 DNA sequence: TGTGCCAGCAGTTACTCAAAGGGTTTTACTGAAGCTTTCTTT. This gives the protein CASSYSKGFTEAFF.

This clonotype was counted many times. The V gene is TRBV12-3 or TRBV12-4, the J gene TRBJ1-1; TRBD1 matches 7 bases. Trimming took 11 bases from V and 5 from J; bases not matched to a gene: 8. The CDR3 contains 12 residues. CDR3 region: CAGSQGFTEAFF. The CDR3 DNA sequence: TGTGCCGGATCACAGGGGTTTACTGAAGCTTTCTTT.

This clonotype came up many times. This sequence joins TRBV25-1 and TRBJ2-2, with 8 positions matching TRBD2. Germline lookup yields CDR1 MGHDK and CDR2 SYGVNS. V shed 1 base, J shed 3 bases, and the junction held 7 bases outside the gene matches. The CDR3 has 17 amino acids. The CDR3: CASSESGLAGHTGELFF. The CDR3, as DNA: TGTGCCAGCAGTGAATCCGGGTTAGCGGGACACACCGGGGAGCTGTTTTTT. Looking up the rest from reference TRBV25-1 and TRBJ2-2 gives the full variable domain: EADIYQTPRYLVIGTGKKITLECSQTMGHDKMYWYQQDPGMELHLIHYSYGVNSTEKGDLSSESTVSRIRTEHFPLTLESARPSHTSQYLCASSESGLAGHTGELFFGEGSRLTVL.

Ten or more counts support this clonotype. The V gene is TRBV10-3, the J gene TRBJ2-2, with D tentatively TRBD1 (6 bases). CDR1 and CDR2 (germline): ENHRY, SYGVKD. V was cut by 8 bases and J by 4 bases, with 8 bases left in between. The CDR3 length is 12 residues. Here the CDR3 DNA reads TGTGCCATCGAGGGGGTCACCGGGGAGCTGTTTTTT. Residues: CAIEGVTGELFF.

This clonotype was detected only a few times. The chain links TRBV5-6 to TRBJ1-5; D is perhaps TRBD1 (5 bases). The CDR3 is 16 amino acids. Germline V gives CDR1 SGHDT, CDR2 YYEEEE. The V end lost 4 bases, the J end lost 0 bases, and 14 bases lay between the germline ends. DNA of the CDR3: TGTGCCAGCAGCGATCGGAGGGGTAATAGCAATCAGCCCCAGCATTTT. It yields the protein CASSDRRGNSNQPQHF. Drawing the rest from reference TRBV5-6 and TRBJ1-5, the complete variable domain is DAGVTQSPTHLIKTRGQQVTLRCSPKSGHDTVSWYQQALGQGPQFIFQYYEEEERQRGNFPDRFSGHQFPNYSSELNVNALLLGDSALYLCASSDRRGNSNQPQHFGDGTRLSIL.

There are a few counts of this clonotype. The chain combines TRBV27 with TRBJ2-3; D may be TRBD1 (6 bases). Germline V gene data show CDR1 as MNHEY and CDR2 as SMNVEV (reference sequence). This CDR3 has 17 amino acids. V was cut by 0 bases and J by 2 bases, with 15 bases left in between. The CDR3, as DNA: TGTGCCAGCAGTTTATCCCAGGGGCCGGGTCCCACAGATACGCAGTATTTT. This codes for CASSLSQGPGPTDTQYF.

This clonotype was detected ten times or more. This rearrangement joins TRBV19 to TRBJ2-3; a possible D gene is TRBD1 (6 bases). This CDR3 has 15 amino acids. With 3 bases removed from V and 2 bases from J, the gap between germline ends came to 12 bases. Germline CDR1 is LNHDA and CDR2 is SQIVND (reference sequence). The CDR3 bases are TGTGCCAGTAGTATGACGACAGGCCACACAGATACGCAGTATTTT. This translates into CASSMTTGHTDTQYF.

This clonotype was seen a few times. V and J are TRBV28 and TRBJ1-1; possible D gene TRBD1, 6 bases. Trimming removed 4 bases at V and 0 bases at J, with 18 bases between. CDR3 length: 17 residues. Germline CDR1 reads MDHEN; CDR2 reads SYDVKM. The CDR3 reads CASSSLEGGRMNTEAFF. In nucleotides, the CDR3 is TGTGCCAGCAGTTCCCTTGAGGGGGGGCGGATGAACACTGAAGCTTTCTTT.

This clonotype was found many times. The chain links TRBV11-3 to TRBJ2-2, with TRBD1 matching 9 bases. V gave up 4 bases and J gave up 4 bases; unmatched junction bases: 16. This CDR3 is 19 amino acids long. The germline gives CDR1 SGHNT, CDR2 YENEEA. In nucleotides, the CDR3 is TGTGCCAGCAGCTCGAAACGGGGACAGGGTTTGGCGAGCACCGGGGAGCTGTTTTTT. Translation: CASSSKRGQGLASTGELFF.

This chain joins TRBV7-9 and TRBJ1-2, with 7 bases fitting TRBD1. Germline values: CDR1 SEHNR, CDR2 FQNEAQ (reference sequence). The J segment lost 4 bases and the V segment lost 5 bases, leaving 4 bases of the junction unmatched. The CDR3 sequence is 13 residues long. CDR3 sequence reads: CASSGWDSYGYTF. The CDR3 bases are TGTGCCAGCAGCGGCTGGGACAGCTATGGCTACACCTTC.

This chain connects TRBV11-1 to TRBJ1-1, with a weak D call TRBD1 (5 bases). V was trimmed by 5 bases and J by 11 bases, leaving 15 bases between them. This CDR3 has 12 amino acids. Germline CDR1 SGHAT, CDR2 FQDESV (reference sequence). DNA for the CDR3: TGTGCCAGCAGCCAGGGCGCGGCCGACGCTTTCTTT. Translating it yields CASSQGAADAFF.